Presented here are 26 T cell receptor beta chains from one specimen sequenced in a study of shared T cell receptors in the human thymus. Sequenced by immunoSEQ multiplex PCR; TCRdb stores in-frame clones only, minus some. This sample has some 720,000 clones; roughly 90% occur once, and the top ten carry 0.0095% to 0.012%. The sample was also linked to a second study, of human thymus T cells.

The specimen sequenced was thymocytes. The receptor source for this set is a boy under two years old with a congenital heart defect.

The rearrangement links TRBV19 to TRBJ1-2, with TRBD1 as a possible D gene (5 bases). CDR3 length: 14 residues. V was shortened by 3 bases and J by 2 bases, with 10 bases between the two germline ends. The V gene's germline CDR1 is LNHDA and CDR2 SQIVND (reference sequence). CDR3 region: CASSIGAGNYGYTF. CDR3 sequence (DNA): TGTGCCAGTAGTATTGGGGCAGGGAACTATGGCTACACCTTC.

The rearrangement uses TRBV6-6 and TRBJ2-7; D gene unclear. Germline loops: CDR1 MNHNY, CDR2 SVGAGI (reference sequence). Trimming removed 5 bases from V and 1 base from J, with 12 bases in between. This CDR3 is built from 14 residues. CDR3 sequence reads: CASSPGPLSYEQYF. CDR3 sequence (DNA): TGTGCCAGCAGTCCGGGTCCCCTTTCCTACGAGCAGTACTTC.

This clone has only one observation. The chain joins TRBV9 to TRBJ2-2; 10 nucleotides match TRBD2. The V gene end was trimmed by 3 bases and the J gene end by 4 bases; junction bases not matched to a gene: 9. Per germline, CDR1 SGDLS and CDR2 YYNGEE. This CDR3 is built from 17 residues. In DNA, the CDR3 is TGTGCCAGCAGCGGGGATCCGGGACTAGCGACCACCGGGGAGCTGTTTTTT. The encoded protein is CASSGDPGLATTGELFF.

The chain joins TRBV5-6 to TRBJ1-4; maybe TRBD1 (5 bases). There are 15 residues in the CDR3. V lost 2 bases and J 3 bases, leaving 11 bases between the germline ends. Germline loops: CDR1 SGHDT, CDR2 YYEEEE. The CDR3 DNA sequence: TGTGCCAGCAGCTTTCAGGGTGATGCTAATGAAAAACTGTTTTTT. Residues: CASSFQGDANEKLFF.

This chain links TRBV28 with TRBJ2-7, with 8 bases identical to TRBD1. Germline lookup yields CDR1 MDHEN and CDR2 SYDVKM. V gave up 2 bases and J gave up 6 bases; unmatched junction bases: 3. This CDR3 has 13 amino acids. CDR3 sequence (DNA): TGTGCCAGCAGTTTAAACAGGGGGTGCGAGCAGTACTTC. This codes for CASSLNRGCEQYF.

The chain recombines TRBV25-1 with TRBJ2-5; D is unclear. CDR3 size: 15 residues. The V gene lost 4 bases and the J gene lost 2 bases, with 14 bases spanning the gap. In germline, CDR1 is MGHDK, CDR2 SYGVNS. Written as DNA, the CDR3 is TGTGCCAGCAGTGGGCCCCAAGTCGGGCAAGAGACCCAGTACTTC. Its translation: CASSGPQVGQETQYF.

The genes are TRBV19 and TRBJ1-1, with 7 bases lining up with TRBD1. Looked up from germline, CDR1 is LNHDA and CDR2 is SQIVND (reference sequence). The V gene end was trimmed by 3 bases and the J gene end by 0 bases; junction bases not matched to a gene: 7. This CDR3 has 16 amino acids. The DNA for the CDR3 is TGTGCCAGTAGTATCTTGAACAGGGGACTGAACACTGAAGCTTTCTTT. It translates to CASSILNRGLNTEAFF. The full variable domain, with the rest looked up from reference TRBV19 and TRBJ1-1, is DGGITQSPKYLFRKEGQNVTLSCEQNLNHDAMYWYRQDPGQGLRLIYYSQIVNDFQKGDIAEGYSVSREKKESFPLTVTSAQKNPTAFYLCASSILNRGLNTEAFFGQGTRLTVV.

This sequence joins TRBV18 and TRBJ2-2; 9 nucleotides align to TRBD2. After removal of 3 bases from V and 5 bases from J, the junction contained 4 bases not matched to a gene. This CDR3 contains 15 residues. Germline CDR1 and CDR2: KGHSH and LQKENI. The CDR3 nucleotides read TGTGCCAGCTCACCGCTAGCGGGATGGACCGGGGAGCTGTTTTTT. Its translation is CASSPLAGWTGELFF.

The chain joins TRBV29-1 to TRBJ2-1; 7 bases are shared with TRBD2. CDR1 is SQVTM and CDR2 is ANQGSEA in the germline V gene. With V trimmed by 6 bases and J by 8 bases, 16 bases remained unmatched. The CDR3 extends over 15 amino acids. The CDR3 reads CSVGRLGGSVDEQFF. CDR3 sequence (DNA): TGCAGCGTGGGCCGACTAGGCGGGAGTGTGGATGAGCAGTTCTTC.

The CDR3 reads CASSQPPRDSYSYEQYF. CDR3 sequence (DNA): TGTGCCAGCAGCCAACCGCCCCGGGACTCCTACTCCTACGAGCAGTACTTC. The genes are TRBV28 and TRBJ2-7; D possibly corresponds to TRBD2 (6 bases). The CDR3 spans 17 residues. V shed 6 bases and J shed 0 bases, with 21 bases lying between them. Germline V CDR1 and CDR2: MDHEN, SYDVKM. Supplemented by reference TRBV28 and TRBJ2-7, the full variable domain reads DVKVTQSSRYLVKRTGEKVFLECVQDMDHENMFWYRQDPGLGLRLIYFSYDVKMKEKGDIPEGYSVSREKKERFSLILESASTNQTSMYLCASSQPPRDSYSYEQYFGPGTRLTVT.

Comment on this clone: A read error may account for a junction end that differs from germline. The V gene is TRBV25-1, the J gene TRBJ1-1; 8 positions agree with TRBD1. Per germline, CDR1 MGHDK and CDR2 SYGVNS. The CDR3 is 14 residues long. DNA of the CDR3: TGTGCCAGCAGAGAATCAGGGGGCGCGACTGAAGCTTTCTTT. Protein: CASRESGGATEAFF.

The V and J genes are TRBV9 and TRBJ2-2; D is ambiguous. Germline V gene data show CDR1 as SGDLS and CDR2 as YYNGEE. V was shortened by 3 bases and J by 4 bases, with 4 bases between the two germline ends. The CDR3 has 12 residues. DNA for the CDR3: TGTGCCAGCAGCGGAGGCACCGGGGAGCTGTTTTTT. Translated: CASSGGTGELFF.

This clone has more than one count but fewer than ten. The rearrangement uses TRBV7-8 and TRBJ2-5; TRBD1 matches at 7 bases. The CDR3 length is 14 residues. After removal of 4 bases from V and 4 bases from J, the junction contained 6 bases not matched to a gene. CDR1 and CDR2 from the germline V gene are SGHVS and FQNEAQ. DNA for the CDR3: TGTGCCAGCAGCTCCGACAGGGAAAGAGAGACCCAGTACTTC. It is translated as CASSSDRERETQYF.

CDR3 sequence (DNA): TGTGCTAGTGGAACAGTAGGCAGGGGGAGAGAAAAACTGTTTTTT. Amino acids: CASGTVGRGREKLFF. The chain recombines TRBV12-5 with TRBJ1-4; the match to TRBD1 covers 7 bases. Germline lookup yields CDR1 LGHNT and CDR2 FRNRAP. Trimming cost V 6 bases and J 8 bases; bases outside gene matches: 12. CDR3 length: 15 residues.

This sequence joins TRBV7-6 and TRBJ2-7, with TRBD1 identical over 10 bases. The germline V gene has CDR1 SGHVS and CDR2 FNYEAQ. The CDR3 has 16 residues. V was clipped by 4 bases and J by 3 bases; unmatched bases: 9. This CDR3 reads CASSSDRGARIYEQYF. The DNA for the CDR3 is TGTGCCAGCAGCTCGGACAGGGGGGCCCGCATCTACGAGCAGTACTTC.

The chain joins TRBV29-1 to TRBJ2-5, with 13 bases identical to TRBD2. The end of the DNA is better explained by TRBJ2-7, so the J call may be wrong. The germline V gene encodes CDR1 SQVTM and CDR2 ANQGSEA. The CDR3 is made up of 16 amino acids. The CDR3 region has the DNA TGCAGCGCGACCCCTATACTAGCGGGAGGGCGATACGAGCAGTACTTC. Its protein product is CSATPILAGGRYEQYF.

The CDR3 coding sequence is TGTGCCAGCAGCCCGTTGGGCACTCCCTACGAGCAGTACTTC. Amino acids: CASSPLGTPYEQYF. The chain uses TRBV7-9 and TRBJ2-7, with D uncertain. CDR1 and CDR2 from the germline V gene are SEHNR and FQNEAQ (reference sequence). This CDR3 spans 14 amino acids. V dropped 5 bases and J dropped 2 bases, with 13 bases sitting between them.

This rearrangement joins TRBV18 to TRBJ2-7, with 7 bases identical to TRBD2. V was clipped by 3 bases and J by 0 bases; unmatched bases: 8. The CDR3 runs 16 residues. Per the germline V gene, CDR1 is KGHSH and CDR2 is LQKENI. The CDR3 DNA reads as TGTGCCAGCTCACCCTCCCGAGCGGGGAGCTCCTACGAGCAGTACTTC. Its protein product is CASSPSRAGSSYEQYF.

The chain uses TRBV29-1 and TRBJ2-7; D might be TRBD2 (6 bases). V was clipped by 4 bases and J by 3 bases, with 13 bases between them. Per the germline V gene, CDR1 is SQVTM and CDR2 is ANQGSEA. This CDR3 contains 13 residues. CDR3 in amino acids: CSVVLTGLYEQYF. CDR3 DNA: TGCAGCGTTGTACTAACGGGACTCTACGAGCAGTACTTC.

The chain is built from TRBV19 and TRBJ1-5, with D unclear. The length of the CDR3 is 14 residues. The germline V gene encodes CDR1 LNHDA and CDR2 SQIVND (reference sequence). V lost 8 bases and J 0 bases, leaving 11 bases between the germline ends. The CDR3 DNA reads TGTGCCAGTGCACGCGGCAATAGCAATCAGCCCCAGCATTTT. It encodes CASARGNSNQPQHF.

This clone was recorded once. The chain links TRBV6-9 to TRBJ2-7, with a tentative D call TRBD2 (6 bases). CDR3 length equals 11 residues. V lost 5 bases to trimming and J lost 7 bases, with 9 bases between them. CDR1 and CDR2 from the germline V gene are MNHGY and SVAAGI. This chain's CDR3 is CASSGGTEQYF. Here the CDR3 DNA reads TGTGCCAGCAGTGGGGGGACTGAGCAGTACTTC.

V usage is TRBV7-2 and J usage is TRBJ2-1, with 12 bases lining up with TRBD2. The germline V gene encodes CDR1 SGHTA and CDR2 FQGNSA. V was clipped by 6 bases and J by 8 bases; unmatched bases: 8. This CDR3 is 15 amino acids long. CDR3 sequence: CASRPSGRARDEQFF. Here the CDR3 DNA reads TGTGCCAGCAGGCCTAGCGGGAGGGCCAGAGATGAGCAGTTCTTC.

This chain joins TRBV15 and TRBJ2-3, with D possibly being TRBD2 (6 bases). This CDR3 contains 16 residues. Trimming removed 4 bases from V and 2 bases from J, with 16 bases in between. Germline V gene data show CDR1 as LNHNV and CDR2 as YYDKDF (reference sequence). The CDR3 is CATSTTKGGYTDTQYF. In DNA, the CDR3 is TGTGCCACCAGCACCACCAAAGGAGGGTACACAGATACGCAGTATTTT.

This sequence joins TRBV19 and TRBJ2-1; possibly TRBD2 for D (6 bases). Germline CDR1 reads LNHDA; CDR2 reads SQIVND (reference sequence). This CDR3 contains 16 residues. Trimming took 6 bases from V and 2 from J, leaving 17 bases between them. CDR3 bases: TGTGCCAGTAGCATACTGGGGGGAGGCACCTACAATGAGCAGTTCTTC. It is translated as CASSILGGGTYNEQFF.

The table lists this clone with a few counts. The chain uses TRBV19 and TRBJ1-5; D might be TRBD1 (6 bases). Trimming removed 7 bases from V and 3 bases from J, with 19 bases in between. Germline assignment: CDR1 LNHDA and CDR2 SQIVND (reference sequence). The CDR3 spans 16 residues. This chain's CDR3 is CASNYETGNNNQPQHF. CDR3 in DNA: TGTGCCAGTAATTATGAGACAGGCAACAACAATCAGCCCCAGCATTTT.

V usage is TRBV5-1 and J usage is TRBJ2-1, with a tentative D call TRBD2 (6 bases). V lost 3 bases, J lost 0 bases, and 22 bases lay in between. The length of the CDR3 is 19 residues. Germline V lookup: CDR1 SGHRS, CDR2 YFSETQ. CDR3 amino acids: CASSSGVAQNGGSYNEQFF. CDR3 bases: TGCGCCAGCAGCTCGGGGGTGGCCCAAAACGGGGGCTCCTACAATGAGCAGTTCTTC.